This T cell receptor beta chain was profiled in a study of control samples from healthy donors and cancer patients. Here immunoSEQ multiplex PCR was the method, and the copy in TCRdb shows in-frame clones only, minus some. Of approximately 100,000 clones listed, about nine tenths are singletons. V lost 9 bases and J lost 6, with 7 bases in between. The germline gives CDR1 SNHLY, CDR2 FYNNEI. The CDR3 sequence is 10 residues long. This TCR was sampled from a human donor in good health. The donor label of this sample is uncertain. Material: blood. The V and J genes are TRBV2 and TRBJ2-3; D unresolved. The CDR3 is CARGWDTQYF. The CDR3 bases are TGTGCCAGAGGGTGGGATACGCAGTATTTT.